Below are 15 T cell receptor beta chains sequenced from a single sample in a study of PD-1 blockade in mismatch repair-deficient tumors. Assay: immunoSEQ multiplex PCR; the TCRdb copy retains only in-frame clones and omits some. In the table there are some 45,000 clones, over 60% of which are singletons. Sequencing used PBMCs, obtained before pembrolizumab treatment. The receptor set was obtained from an adult with mismatch repair-deficient cancer.

The V and J genes are TRBV27 and TRBJ2-7; 8 bases match TRBD1. Germline V gives CDR1 MNHEY, CDR2 SMNVEV (reference sequence). J was trimmed by 4 bases and V by 5 bases; bases with no gene match: 7. This CDR3 has 14 residues. The CDR3 DNA follows: TGTGCCAGCAGTCCCGAGGGGACAGGTTACGAGCAGTACTTC. This codes for CASSPEGTGYEQYF.

The rearrangement joins TRBV9 to TRBJ1-2; D is ambiguous. Trimming took 0 bases from V and 4 from J, leaving 16 bases between them. This CDR3 is 16 amino acids long. Germline V gives CDR1 SGDLS, CDR2 YYNGEE. The CDR3 reads CASSVGSPNVGYGYTF. The CDR3 DNA is TGTGCCAGCAGCGTAGGAAGTCCGAACGTGGGCTATGGCTACACCTTC.

CDR3 bases: TGTGCCATCAGTTTTGGGGGGGGCGACTCAAACATTCAGTACTTC. Its protein is CAISFGGGDSNIQYF. This chain joins TRBV10-3 and TRBJ2-4, with D perhaps TRBD2 (7 bases). There are 15 residues in the CDR3. Germline V gene data show CDR1 as ENHRY and CDR2 as SYGVKD. The ends were cut back, 5 bases at V and 6 bases at J, with 17 bases in the middle.

The chain links TRBV30 to TRBJ1-1; 7 positions agree with TRBD1. Germline values: CDR1 GTSNPN, CDR2 SVGIG (reference sequence). The J segment lost 4 bases and the V segment lost 3 bases, leaving 8 bases of the junction unmatched. CDR3 length equals 14 residues. Here the CDR3 DNA reads TGTGCCTGGAGCACAGGGGTTTTCGGCACTGAAGCTTTCTTT. Translated: CAWSTGVFGTEAFF.

The chain recombines TRBV19 with TRBJ2-5; D may be TRBD2 (6 bases). The CDR3 sequence is 13 residues long. V was shortened by 4 bases and J by 7 bases, with 13 bases between the two germline ends. The germline CDR1 and CDR2 sequences are LNHDA and SQIVND (reference sequence). The CDR3 nucleotides are TGTGCCAGTAGTACTAACGGGGGAGTGACCCAGTACTTC. Its protein product is CASSTNGGVTQYF.

V usage is TRBV7-9 and J usage is TRBJ2-1, with TRBD2 identical over 8 bases. Germline V CDR1 and CDR2: SEHNR, FQNEAQ (reference sequence). J was trimmed by 8 bases and V by 3 bases; bases with no gene match: 3. This CDR3 comprises 13 residues. This CDR3 is CASSLGTRDEQFF. The CDR3 coding sequence is TGTGCCAGCAGCTTGGGGACTAGGGATGAGCAGTTCTTC.

The chain couples TRBV21-1 to TRBJ1-2. TRBV21-1 represents a pseudogene. CDR3 length: 14 residues. The CDR3 protein is CASSTPPPDRGYTF. CDR3 DNA sequence: TGTGCCAGCAGCACACCCCCCCCCGATCGAGGCTACACCTTC.

The chain carries TRBV29-1 and TRBJ1-1; unclear D gene. Germline V gene lookup returns CDR1 SQVTM and CDR2 ANQGSEA. V was trimmed by 6 bases and J by 0 bases, leaving 14 bases between them. This CDR3 contains 14 residues. The CDR3: CSVHGVPMNTEAFF. CDR3 bases: TGCAGCGTCCACGGGGTCCCAATGAACACTGAAGCTTTCTTT.

This clone is labeled as medium-sized (0.01 to 0.1%). V is TRBV11-2 and J is TRBJ2-7, with TRBD2 matching over 11 bases. CDR3 length: 15 residues. Germline assignment: CDR1 SGHAT and CDR2 FQNNGV. V lost 0 bases to trimming and J lost 3 bases; unmatched junction nucleotides: 1. The CDR3, as DNA: TGTGCCAGCAGCTTAGAACTAGCGGGAGACTACGAGCAGTACTTC. Translating gives CASSLELAGDYEQYF.

This chain connects TRBV10-2 to TRBJ1-4; TRBD1 agrees at 11 bases. The CDR3 runs to 15 residues. Germline trimming cut 3 bases from V and 8 bases from J; bases unmatched to any gene: 5. Germline V gene data show CDR1 as WSHSY and CDR2 as SAAADI. The CDR3 DNA is TGCGCCAGCAGTGAATTAAGGACAGGGGGCGAAAAACTGTTTTTT. Translated, it gives CASSELRTGGEKLFF.

The V gene is TRBV25-1, the J gene TRBJ1-2; no reliable D call. V was cut by 4 bases and J by 8 bases, with 14 bases left in between. Germline CDR1 and CDR2: MGHDK and SYGVNS. This CDR3 is built from 13 residues. The chain's CDR3 is CASSVSTLGGYTF. CDR3 coding DNA: TGTGCCAGCAGTGTCTCGACCTTGGGGGGCTACACCTTC.

The V call is TRBV7-8, the J call TRBJ1-5; no clear D. Germline-derived CDR1 and CDR2 are SGHVS and FQNEAQ. Trimming stripped 5 bases from V and 7 bases from J, with 12 bases between. CDR3 length: 13 residues. The CDR3 reads CASSLQSTQPQHF. The DNA of the CDR3 is TGTGCCAGCAGCCTCCAGTCGACACAGCCCCAGCATTTT.

The CDR3 region is CASSQSGRAVYEQYF. In DNA form, the CDR3 reads TGTGCCAGCAGTCAAAGCGGGAGGGCCGTCTACGAGCAGTACTTC. The chain combines TRBV6-6 with TRBJ2-7; 10 nucleotides agree with TRBD2. The CDR3 is 15 amino acids. After removal of 5 bases from V and 3 bases from J, the junction contained 7 bases not matched to a gene. Looked up from germline, CDR1 is MNHNY and CDR2 is SVGAGI (reference sequence).

This chain joins TRBV5-1 and TRBJ2-7; D may be TRBD1 or TRBD2 (5 bases each). Trimming cost V 5 bases and J 6 bases, with 15 bases left between them. This CDR3 spans 13 amino acids. Germline loops: CDR1 SGHRS, CDR2 YFSETQ. The CDR3 DNA reads as TGCGCCAGCAGGGGGGACGGAGCCAGCGAGCAGTACTTC. This sequence encodes CASRGDGASEQYF.

This chain joins TRBV30 and TRBJ2-3; D is possibly TRBD2 (5 bases). V dropped 4 bases and J dropped 3 bases, with 14 bases sitting between them. Germline CDR1 is GTSNPN and CDR2 is SVGIG (reference sequence). The CDR3 contains 14 residues. CDR3 loop: CAWNPPGGTDTQYF. For the CDR3, the DNA is TGTGCCTGGAATCCGCCCGGAGGTACAGATACGCAGTATTTT.